This entry concerns a single T cell receptor (beta chain). This specimen comes from a study of blood T cell repertoires in COVID-19. Assay used: immunoSEQ multiplex PCR; TCRdb lists only in-frame clones, some missing. The table lists around 67,000 clones, approximately 84% of them singletons, with 36% in the top ten. V was cut by 4 bases and J by 2 bases, with 12 bases left in between. The germline V gene has CDR1 LNHDA and CDR2 SQIVND (reference sequence). The CDR3 totals 15 residues. The receptor was isolated from a man between 65 and 85 years old with acute or convalescent COVID-19. The sample consisted of peripheral blood. This sequence joins TRBV19 and TRBJ1-5; D is possibly TRBD1 (5 bases). The CDR3 nucleotides are TGTGCCAGTAGTACGCAGGGTGGCGGCAATCAGCCCCAGCATTTT. Amino acid sequence: CASSTQGGGNQPQHF.